Presented here are 13 T cell receptor beta chains from one specimen sequenced in a study of blood T cell repertoires in COVID-19. Clones were sequenced by immunoSEQ multiplex PCR, and TCRdb holds only the in-frame ones, with some missing. The repertoire holds fewer than 150,000 clones, about 90% seen once, with 0.7% to 0.9% in the top ten. The sequencing sample was made of peripheral blood. These receptors were taken from a woman aged 45-60 years with active or convalescent COVID-19.

The rearrangement uses TRBV14 and TRBJ2-7, with 13 positions matching TRBD2. V was pared by 4 bases and J by 2 bases, with 17 bases of the junction left unmatched. Germline V gene lookup returns CDR1 SGHDN and CDR2 FVKESK. The CDR3 has 20 residues. The CDR3 coding sequence is TGTGCCAGCAGCCGGACCATCAGGACTAGCGGGAGAACTAGGGCCTACGAGCAGTACTTC. It yields the protein CASSRTIRTSGRTRAYEQYF.

The chain links TRBV30 to TRBJ2-3; 9 positions match TRBD2. CDR1 GTSNPN and CDR2 SVGIG come from the germline V gene (reference sequence). The CDR3 contains 15 residues. Trimming at V came to 0 bases and at J to 6 bases, leaving 7 bases not matched to a gene. CDR3 in amino acids: CAWSVQSGRRDTQYF. CDR3 nucleotides: TGTGCCTGGAGTGTACAGAGCGGGAGGAGGGATACGCAGTATTTT.

The chain employs TRBV5-1 and TRBJ1-1; perhaps TRBD1 as D (5 bases). The V and J ends lost 2 bases and 8 bases respectively, with 10 bases between them. CDR3 length equals 12 residues. Germline-derived CDR1 and CDR2 are SGHRS and YFSETQ. CDR3 DNA sequence: TGCGCCAGCAGCTTCAGCGGGGCGGAAGCTTTCTTT. Translation: CASSFSGAEAFF.

J is TRBJ1-4 and V is TRBV9; D is unclear. This CDR3 spans 14 amino acids. Germline V gives CDR1 SGDLS, CDR2 YYNGEE. V was clipped by 0 bases and J by 7 bases, with 10 bases between them. The CDR3 bases are TGTGCCAGCAGCGTAGCTCCCTCGGTTGAAAAACTGTTTTTT. This codes for CASSVAPSVEKLFF.

The V gene is TRBV5-1, the J gene TRBJ1-1; the D gene is possibly TRBD1 (6 bases). This CDR3 contains 15 residues. CDR1 SGHRS and CDR2 YFSETQ come from the germline V gene. V gave up 0 bases and J gave up 2 bases, with 11 bases separating them. The CDR3 reads CASSLENRVNTEAFF. CDR3 bases: TGCGCCAGCAGCTTGGAGAACAGGGTAAACACTGAAGCTTTCTTT. The complete variable domain, with remaining parts taken from reference TRBV5-1 and TRBJ1-1, reads KAGVTQTPRYLIKTRGQQVTLSCSPISGHRSVSWYQQTPGQGLQFLFEYFSETQRNKGNFPGRFSGRQFSNSRSEMNVSTLELGDSALYLCASSLENRVNTEAFFGQGTRLTVV.

CDR3 in amino acids: CASSPGAGGNNEQFF. For the CDR3, the DNA is TGTGCCAGCTCACCAGGGGCGGGAGGTAACAATGAGCAGTTCTTC. V and J are TRBV18 and TRBJ2-1; TRBD2 matches at 8 bases. The V gene end was trimmed by 2 bases and the J gene end by 5 bases; junction bases not matched to a gene: 5. This CDR3 comprises 15 residues. CDR1 KGHSH and CDR2 LQKENI come from the germline V gene.

The chain is built from TRBV30 and TRBJ1-6, with D possibly matching TRBD1 (5 bases). Germline loops: CDR1 GTSNPN, CDR2 SVGIG (reference sequence). This CDR3 is built from 13 residues. V lost 3 bases to trimming and J lost 9 bases, with 12 bases between them. The CDR3 loop is CAWRALGGSPLHF. CDR3 in DNA: TGTGCCTGGAGGGCGTTGGGGGGTTCACCCCTCCACTTT.

The chain carries TRBV6-2 or TRBV6-3 and TRBJ2-5, with TRBD1 matching over 8 bases. The trim removed 0 bases at V and 1 base at J, leaving 7 bases unmatched. The CDR3 is 17 residues long. Germline CDR1 MNHEY, CDR2 SVGEGT. Here the CDR3 DNA reads TGTGCCAGCAGTTACTCGAGCCGGACAGGGCCCCAAGAGACCCAGTACTTC. Translating gives CASSYSSRTGPQETQYF.

V gene TRBV30 combines with J gene TRBJ2-3; TRBD2 aligns across 9 bases. CDR1 and CDR2 (germline): GTSNPN, SVGIG (reference sequence). The J segment lost 1 base and the V segment lost 5 bases, leaving 1 base of the junction unmatched. The CDR3 loop spans 13 amino acids. This CDR3 reads CAWLAGRTDTQYF. CDR3 nucleotides: TGTGCCTGGCTAGCGGGACGCACAGATACGCAGTATTTT.

The chain joins TRBV7-2 to TRBJ2-7; 9 bases match TRBD1. Germline V gene data show CDR1 as SGHTA and CDR2 as FQGNSA. The CDR3 spans 14 residues. V lost 5 bases, J lost 7 bases, and 9 bases stayed unmatched. This CDR3 reads CASSRGTGQLEQYF. The CDR3 nucleotides read TGTGCCAGCAGCAGGGGGACAGGGCAGTTGGAGCAGTACTTC.

The chain couples TRBV2 to TRBJ1-6; D gene unclear. Germline CDR1 SNHLY, CDR2 FYNNEI. The ends were cut back, 3 bases at V and 8 bases at J, with 8 bases in the middle. There are 13 residues in the CDR3. CDR3: CASSETRDSPLHF. The DNA of the CDR3 is TGTGCCAGCAGTGAGACCCGGGATTCACCCCTCCACTTT.

This clone showed up just a few times. V is TRBV10-3 and J is TRBJ1-2; D not resolved. The CDR3 sequence is 13 residues long. The V end was cut by 1 base, the J end by 5 bases, with 8 bases between. Germline lookup yields CDR1 ENHRY and CDR2 SYGVKD. CDR3 sequence: CAISELEDYGYTF. The CDR3, as DNA: TGTGCCATCAGTGAGTTGGAGGATTATGGCTACACCTTC.

The chain has TRBV6-2 or TRBV6-3 and TRBJ2-7; D is unclear. V lost 0 bases and J lost 0, with 9 bases in between. There are 15 residues in the CDR3. CDR1 is MNHEY, CDR2 SVGEGT, per germline. The CDR3 bases are TGTGCCAGCAGTTACTCCAGTGGCCCCTCCTACGAGCAGTACTTC. Translating gives CASSYSSGPSYEQYF.